The T cell receptor (beta chain) described here comes from a study of PD-L1 blockade in urothelial cancer (dated by TCRdb to the late 2010s). With respect to the entire study: All patients started therapy around 2014 and received atezolizumab 1,200 mg intravenously every 3 weeks. About 85% of the 29 patients were males with bladder-origin urothelial cancer, and about 65% of the roughly 30 reported a prior smoking history. An ECOG performance status of 0 or 1 was recorded for the patients, and 0 to 3 prior chemotherapy regimens had been received by the patients. Blood samples were analyzed 3 weeks after the start of treatment (second dose) and 6 weeks after the start of treatment. A median of roughly 140,000 T cells and just over 80,000 unique TCRs was obtained from blood samples, and a median clonality of approximately 0.08 was observed. The study was an exploratory multi-omic analysis of somatic, immune and clinical correlates of response to PD-L1 blockade with atezolizumab in urothelial cancer. Pretreatment tumor samples and matched peripheral blood, collected serially before and after atezolizumab treatment, underwent TCR sequencing. Durable clinical benefit meant progression-free survival longer than 6 months, and TCR features were also tested against progression-free and overall survival. In the same patients who had TCR sequencing, pretreatment tumors also underwent whole exome sequencing and RNA sequencing. Fewer than ten patients achieved durable clinical benefit and about 22 did not. Pretreatment blood TCR-seq was available for 27 to 30 patients, at least one posttreatment blood collection was obtained for some 24 patients, and tumor TCR-seq was available for some 24 patients. General study outcomes and caveats: Because of the small sample size (n ≈ 30) and the many exploratory analyses performed, the results are intended to be regarded as hypothesis-generating. Improved progression-free and overall survival was found to be associated with pretreatment peripheral blood TCR clonality below the median. At 3 weeks after the start of treatment, tumor-associated TCR clones in peripheral blood had expanded more in patients with durable benefit (n ≈ 22, p = 0.022).

Synthetic TCR analog templates were spiked into each PCR so that absolute template abundance could be estimated from read counts. The immunoSEQ assay used bias-controlled V and J gene primers to amplify TCRbeta CDR3 regions from genomic DNA. Sequencing of rearranged TCRbeta segments was performed at approximately 20X coverage. On the study's bioinformatics: Sequencing errors were corrected by clustering, and CDR3s were annotated against IMGT so that V, D and J genes could be assigned. Downstream analyses used only productive TCRbeta rearrangements and left out out-of-frame or stop-codon sequences. Clonality was calculated as one minus the Shannon entropy normalized by the log of the number of unique productive sequences. Fisher's exact test with Benjamini-Hochberg correction, at a threshold of adjusted p below 0.01, was used to find clones that differed between time points or between blood and tumor. TCRdb carries this immuneACCESS record with in-frame sequences only. Its versions omit some clonotypes, under half of them owing to an unresolved V gene in the studies checked, with the rest unexplained. The DNA gave D and trimming, while V, J and clone size come from that table. This sample lists roughly 84,000 clones; about 81% were detected once. The top ten constitute more than 9% of the sample.

Notes on this clone: Its antigen remains unidentified. One base away there is no much larger clone; base qualities are not given.

Its CDR3 holds 16 amino acids, cysteine through phenylalanine. Just CDR3 DNA is preserved here, 48 bases in frame from base 1. V has 7 bases trimmed and J has 9 bases trimmed; junction bases matching no gene number 10. The germline V gene specifies SGDLS as CDR1 and YYNGEE as CDR2. A total of roughly 30 patients with locally advanced or metastatic urothelial carcinoma, treated at Memorial Sloan Kettering on a trial protocol, made up the cohort. Peripheral blood mononuclear cells were collected pretreatment and during treatment, at between 1 and 8 total time points per patient. The Qiagen DNeasy Blood extraction kit was used to purify genomic DNA from total PBMCs and tumor samples. Collected pretreatment and during treatment, PBMCs were isolated and stored as previously described.

The sequence is built from TRBV9 and TRBJ2-1, and 16 junctional nucleotides match TRBD2. The origin of this receptor is an older man with urothelial cancer. The sequences come from PBMCs, collected around atezolizumab (anti-PD-L1) treatment. This receptor carries the CDR3 CASSRRGLAGGTEQFF. The bases read TGTGCCAGCTCCCGTAGGGGACTAGCGGGGGGGACTGAGCAGTTCTTC.